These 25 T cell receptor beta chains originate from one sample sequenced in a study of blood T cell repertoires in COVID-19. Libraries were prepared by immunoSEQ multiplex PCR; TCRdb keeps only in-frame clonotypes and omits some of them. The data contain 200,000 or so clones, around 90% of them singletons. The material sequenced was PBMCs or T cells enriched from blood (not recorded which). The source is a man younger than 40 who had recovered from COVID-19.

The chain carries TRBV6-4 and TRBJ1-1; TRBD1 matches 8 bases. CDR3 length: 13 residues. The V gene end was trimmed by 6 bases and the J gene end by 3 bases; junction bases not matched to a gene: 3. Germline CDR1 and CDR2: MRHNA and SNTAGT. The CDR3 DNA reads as TGTGCCAGCAGAGAGGACAGGGACACTGAAGCTTTCTTT. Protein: CASREDRDTEAFF.

The CDR3 loop is CASSPPVYFYGYTF. The CDR3, as DNA: TGTGCCAGCTCACCACCCGTATATTTCTATGGCTACACCTTC. The V and J genes are TRBV18 and TRBJ1-2; D is unresolved. Trimming removed 0 bases at V and 4 bases at J, with 9 bases between. This CDR3 has 14 residues. Germline values: CDR1 KGHSH, CDR2 LQKENI.

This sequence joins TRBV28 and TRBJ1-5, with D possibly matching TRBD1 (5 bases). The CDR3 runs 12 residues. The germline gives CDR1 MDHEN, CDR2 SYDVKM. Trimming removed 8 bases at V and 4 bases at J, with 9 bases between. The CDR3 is CASSGGNQPQHF. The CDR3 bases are TGTGCCAGCTCGGGGGGGAATCAGCCCCAGCATTTT.

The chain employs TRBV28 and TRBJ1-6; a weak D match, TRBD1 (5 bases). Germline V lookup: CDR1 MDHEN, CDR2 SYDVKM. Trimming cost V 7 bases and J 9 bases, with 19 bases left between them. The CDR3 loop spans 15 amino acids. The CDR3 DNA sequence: TGTGCCAGCATTGGGGCAGACTCCCTTAGTTCACCCCTCCACTTT. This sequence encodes CASIGADSLSSPLHF. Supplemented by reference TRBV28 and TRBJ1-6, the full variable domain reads DVKVTQSSRYLVKRTGEKVFLECVQDMDHENMFWYRQDPGLGLRLIYFSYDVKMKEKGDIPEGYSVSREKKERFSLILESASTNQTSMYLCASIGADSLSSPLHFGNGTRLTVT.

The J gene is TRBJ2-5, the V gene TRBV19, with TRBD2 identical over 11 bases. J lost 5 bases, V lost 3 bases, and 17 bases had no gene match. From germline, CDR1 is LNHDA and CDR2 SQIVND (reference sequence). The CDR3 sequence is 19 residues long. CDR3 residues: CASSIFPSRASGRSETQYF. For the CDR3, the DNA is TGTGCCAGTAGTATCTTCCCCTCCAGGGCTAGCGGGAGGAGTGAGACCCAGTACTTC.

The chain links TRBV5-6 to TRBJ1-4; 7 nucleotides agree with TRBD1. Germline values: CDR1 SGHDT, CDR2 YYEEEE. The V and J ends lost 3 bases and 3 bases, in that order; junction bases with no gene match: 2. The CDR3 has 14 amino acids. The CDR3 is CASSSGQSNEKLFF. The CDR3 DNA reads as TGTGCCAGCAGCTCGGGACAGTCTAATGAAAAACTGTTTTTT.

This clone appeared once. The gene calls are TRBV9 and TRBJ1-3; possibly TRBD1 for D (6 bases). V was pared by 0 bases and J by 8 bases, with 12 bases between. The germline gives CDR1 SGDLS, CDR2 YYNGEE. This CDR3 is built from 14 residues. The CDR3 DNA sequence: TGTGCCAGCAGCGTAGAAGGGGGGGCGCACACCATATATTTT. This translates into CASSVEGGAHTIYF.

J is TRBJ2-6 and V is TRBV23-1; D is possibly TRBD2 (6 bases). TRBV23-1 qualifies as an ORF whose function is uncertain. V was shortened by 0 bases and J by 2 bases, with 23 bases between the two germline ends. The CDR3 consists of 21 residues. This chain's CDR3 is CASSQSGTLGLRGTGANVLTF. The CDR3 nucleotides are TGCGCCAGCAGTCAATCTGGAACCTTGGGACTGCGAGGTACTGGGGCCAACGTCCTGACTTTC.

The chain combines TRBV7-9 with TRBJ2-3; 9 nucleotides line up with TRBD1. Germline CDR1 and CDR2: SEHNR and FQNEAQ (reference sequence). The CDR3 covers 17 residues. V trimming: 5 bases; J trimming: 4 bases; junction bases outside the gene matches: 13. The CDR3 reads CASSPINWDRDPDTQYF. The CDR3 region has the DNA TGTGCCAGCAGCCCGATAAACTGGGACAGGGATCCAGATACGCAGTATTTT.

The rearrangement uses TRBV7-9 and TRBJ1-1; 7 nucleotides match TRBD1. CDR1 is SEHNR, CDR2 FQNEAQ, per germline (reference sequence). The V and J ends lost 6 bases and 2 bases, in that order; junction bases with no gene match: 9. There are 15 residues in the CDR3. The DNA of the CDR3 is TGTGCCAGCAGTCCAAGGGACAGTAGAAACACTGAAGCTTTCTTT. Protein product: CASSPRDSRNTEAFF.

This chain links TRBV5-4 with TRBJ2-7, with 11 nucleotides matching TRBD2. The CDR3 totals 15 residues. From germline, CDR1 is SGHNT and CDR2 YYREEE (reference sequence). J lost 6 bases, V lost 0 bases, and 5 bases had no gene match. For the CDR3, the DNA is TGTGCCAGCAGCTTGGAACTAGCGGGGGTTCGCGAGCAGTACTTC. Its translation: CASSLELAGVREQYF.

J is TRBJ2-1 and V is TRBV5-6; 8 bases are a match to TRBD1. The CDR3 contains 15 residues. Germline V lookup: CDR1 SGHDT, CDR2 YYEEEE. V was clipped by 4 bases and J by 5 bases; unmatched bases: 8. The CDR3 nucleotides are TGTGCCAGCAGCATCCGGGACAGGCTACACAATGAGCAGTTCTTC. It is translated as CASSIRDRLHNEQFF.

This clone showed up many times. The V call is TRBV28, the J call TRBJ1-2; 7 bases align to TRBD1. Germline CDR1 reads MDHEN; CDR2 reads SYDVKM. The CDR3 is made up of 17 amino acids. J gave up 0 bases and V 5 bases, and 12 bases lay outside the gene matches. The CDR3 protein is CASSGGDRRNANYGYTF. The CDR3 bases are TGTGCCAGCAGTGGAGGGGACAGACGAAACGCTAACTATGGCTACACCTTC.

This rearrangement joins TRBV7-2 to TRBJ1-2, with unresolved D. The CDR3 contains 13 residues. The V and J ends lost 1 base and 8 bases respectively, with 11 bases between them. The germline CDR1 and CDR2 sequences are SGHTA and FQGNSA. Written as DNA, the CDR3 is TGTGCCAGCAGCTTAGGACTTCTCGGAGGCTACACCTTC. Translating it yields CASSLGLLGGYTF.

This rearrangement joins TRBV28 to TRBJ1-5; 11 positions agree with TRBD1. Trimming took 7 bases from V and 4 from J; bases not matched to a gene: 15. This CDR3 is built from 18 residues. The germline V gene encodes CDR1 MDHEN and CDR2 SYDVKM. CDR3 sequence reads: CASTPAGQGVLHNQPQHF. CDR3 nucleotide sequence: TGTGCCAGCACCCCGGCGGGACAGGGGGTTTTGCATAATCAGCCCCAGCATTTT.

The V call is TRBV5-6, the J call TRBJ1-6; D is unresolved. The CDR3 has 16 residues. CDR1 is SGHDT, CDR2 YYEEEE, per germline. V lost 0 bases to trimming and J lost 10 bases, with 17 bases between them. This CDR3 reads CASSLGQLRYVSPLHF. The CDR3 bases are TGTGCCAGCAGCTTGGGACAACTCCGCTACGTATCACCCCTCCACTTT.

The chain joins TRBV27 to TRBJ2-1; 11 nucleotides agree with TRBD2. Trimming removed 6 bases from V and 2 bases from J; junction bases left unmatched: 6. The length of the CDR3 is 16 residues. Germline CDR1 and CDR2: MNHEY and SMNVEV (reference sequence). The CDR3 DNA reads TGTGCCAGCAGACGGGGACTAGCGGACACCTACAATGAGCAGTTCTTC. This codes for CASRRGLADTYNEQFF.

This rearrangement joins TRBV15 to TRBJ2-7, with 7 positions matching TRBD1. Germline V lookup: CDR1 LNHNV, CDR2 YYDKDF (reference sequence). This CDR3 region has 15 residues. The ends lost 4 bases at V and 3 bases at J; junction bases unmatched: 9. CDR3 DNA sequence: TGTGCCACCAGCACCACCCGGGACAGAAACTACGAGCAGTACTTC. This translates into CATSTTRDRNYEQYF. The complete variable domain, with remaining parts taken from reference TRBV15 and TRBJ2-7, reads DAMVIQNPRYQVTQFGKPVTLSCSQTLNHNVMYWYQQKSSQAPKLLFHYYDKDFNNEADTPDNFQSRRPNTSFCFLDIRSPGLGDTAMYLCATSTTRDRNYEQYFGPGTRLTVT.

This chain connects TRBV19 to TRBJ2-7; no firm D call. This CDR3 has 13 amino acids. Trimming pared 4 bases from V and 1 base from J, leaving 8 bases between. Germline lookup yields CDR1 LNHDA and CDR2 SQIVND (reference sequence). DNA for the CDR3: TGTGCCAGTAGTAGAGACAAATCCTACGAGCAGTACTTC. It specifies CASSRDKSYEQYF.

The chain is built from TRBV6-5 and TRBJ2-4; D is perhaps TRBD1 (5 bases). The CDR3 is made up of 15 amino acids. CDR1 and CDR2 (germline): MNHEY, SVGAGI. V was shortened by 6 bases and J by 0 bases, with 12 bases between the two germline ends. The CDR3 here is CASSSGHLAKNIQYF. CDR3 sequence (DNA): TGTGCCAGCAGCTCCGGACATCTAGCCAAAAACATTCAGTACTTC.

The CDR3 coding sequence is TGTGCCAGCAGCCCCGCGGGAGGGAACTATGGCTACACCTTC. The encoded protein is CASSPAGGNYGYTF. This chain connects TRBV7-3 to TRBJ1-2; D unclear. In germline, CDR1 is SGHTA, CDR2 FQGTGA. The V gene lost 5 bases and the J gene lost 2 bases, with 12 bases spanning the gap. This CDR3 has 14 amino acids.

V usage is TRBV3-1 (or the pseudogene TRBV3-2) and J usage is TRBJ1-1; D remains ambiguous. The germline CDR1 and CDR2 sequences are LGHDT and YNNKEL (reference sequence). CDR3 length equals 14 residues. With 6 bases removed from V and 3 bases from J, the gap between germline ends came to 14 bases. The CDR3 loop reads CASSLGSSHTEAFF. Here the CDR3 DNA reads TGTGCCAGCAGTCTCGGGAGTTCCCACACTGAAGCTTTCTTT.

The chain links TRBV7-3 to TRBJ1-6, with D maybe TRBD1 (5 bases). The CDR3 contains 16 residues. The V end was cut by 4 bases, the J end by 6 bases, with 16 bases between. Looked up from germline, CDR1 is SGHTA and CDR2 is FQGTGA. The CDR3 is CASSSAPWGVNSPLHF. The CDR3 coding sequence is TGTGCCAGCAGCTCCGCCCCTTGGGGCGTTAATTCACCCCTCCACTTT.

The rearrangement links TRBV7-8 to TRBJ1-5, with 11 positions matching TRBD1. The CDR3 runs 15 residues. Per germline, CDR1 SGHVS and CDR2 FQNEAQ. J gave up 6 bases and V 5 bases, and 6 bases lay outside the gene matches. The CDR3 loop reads CASSADRGRIQPQHF. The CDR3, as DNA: TGTGCCAGCAGCGCGGACAGGGGGCGGATTCAGCCCCAGCATTTT.

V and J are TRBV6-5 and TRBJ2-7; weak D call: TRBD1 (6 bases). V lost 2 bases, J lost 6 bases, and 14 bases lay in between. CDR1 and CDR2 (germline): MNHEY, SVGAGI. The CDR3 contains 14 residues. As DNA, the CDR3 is TGTGCCAGCAGTTACGGGGGCTCCCGGGTCGAGCAGTACTTC. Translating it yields CASSYGGSRVEQYF.